The 20 T cell receptor beta chains reported below all come from one sample, sequenced in a study of blood T cell repertoires in COVID-19. Repertoires were generated with immunoSEQ multiplex PCR, while TCRdb's copy carries only in-frame clones and drops some. The sample lists some 76,000 clones, about 80% occurring once. Sequencing was performed on peripheral blood. The source of these receptors is a man in his fifties or sixties with acute or convalescent COVID-19.

The chain recombines TRBV6-5 with TRBJ2-7; 10 bases map to TRBD1. Unmatched junction bases numbered 4, after V lost 7 bases and J lost 4 bases. The germline V gene has CDR1 MNHEY and CDR2 SVGAGI. The CDR3 totals 13 residues. CDR3 DNA: TGTGCCAGCATCCGACAGGGGGCATACGAGCAGTACTTC. Translated: CASIRQGAYEQYF.

This clone was counted a single time. The gene calls are TRBV27 and TRBJ1-6; TRBD1 matches at 8 bases. This CDR3 region has 15 residues. Germline CDR1 reads MNHEY; CDR2 reads SMNVEV (reference sequence). The ends lost 5 bases at V and 6 bases at J; junction bases unmatched: 6. This chain's CDR3 is CASSTGTGVNSPLHF. CDR3 nucleotide sequence: TGTGCCAGCAGTACTGGGACAGGAGTTAATTCACCCCTCCACTTT.

The V and J genes are TRBV9 and TRBJ1-5, with D perhaps matching TRBD1 (5 bases). Germline CDR1 reads SGDLS; CDR2 reads YYNGEE. The CDR3 has 14 amino acids. V was trimmed by 4 bases and J by 4 bases, leaving 12 bases between them. The CDR3 spells CASSIGGGNQPQHF. The CDR3, as DNA: TGTGCCAGCAGCATCGGGGGTGGGAATCAGCCCCAGCATTTT.

The chain uses TRBV7-8 and TRBJ1-1; 11 nucleotides align to TRBD1. Germline CDR1 SGHVS, CDR2 FQNEAQ. Trimming cost V 6 bases and J 5 bases; bases outside gene matches: 5. The CDR3 length is 14 residues. CDR3 nucleotides: TGTGCCAGCAGTCCGGACAGGGGGCGGACTGAAGCTTTCTTT. Its translation: CASSPDRGRTEAFF.

The genes are TRBV7-2 and TRBJ2-7, with D possibly matching TRBD2 (6 bases). Trimming stripped 5 bases from V and 3 bases from J, with 11 bases between. Germline V gene data show CDR1 as SGHTA and CDR2 as FQGNSA. The CDR3 has 13 residues. The CDR3 bases are TGTGCCAGCAGCGCGCAAGCGGGCTACGAGCAGTACTTC. Residues: CASSAQAGYEQYF.

The V call is TRBV28, the J call TRBJ2-2; 8 nucleotides match TRBD2. The CDR3 length is 16 residues. Germline V lookup: CDR1 MDHEN, CDR2 SYDVKM. Trimming removed 5 bases from V and 3 bases from J; junction bases left unmatched: 8. The CDR3 region is CASSRGTSSYTGELFF. CDR3 nucleotide sequence: TGTGCCAGCAGTCGAGGGACTAGTTCGTACACCGGGGAGCTGTTTTTT.

The gene calls are TRBV5-5 and TRBJ2-1, with D unclear. The ends were cut back, 0 bases at V and 8 bases at J, with 12 bases in the middle. The CDR3 spans 14 residues. The germline V gene has CDR1 SGHKS and CDR2 YYEKEE (reference sequence). The CDR3 here is CASSLARYADEQFF. The CDR3 nucleotides are TGTGCCAGCAGCTTGGCCAGATATGCGGATGAGCAGTTCTTC.

The J gene is TRBJ2-1, the V gene TRBV27, with D possibly matching TRBD2 (7 bases). This CDR3 spans 20 amino acids. The germline V and J ends were trimmed by 5 bases and 5 bases, with 31 bases remaining between them. Germline assignment: CDR1 MNHEY and CDR2 SMNVEV (reference sequence). The CDR3 DNA sequence: TGTGCCAGCAGTCCCCGGTCGGGGAGGGTCGGGGGCGAGTTAAACAATGAGCAGTTCTTC. It yields the protein CASSPRSGRVGGELNNEQFF.

V and J are TRBV7-2 and TRBJ1-1, with 7 nucleotides matching TRBD1. This CDR3 has 12 amino acids. The ends lost 5 bases at V and 10 bases at J; junction bases unmatched: 7. Germline CDR1 is SGHTA and CDR2 is FQGNSA. The CDR3 here is CASSPNRGRAFF. The CDR3 region has the DNA TGTGCCAGCAGCCCCAACAGGGGTAGAGCTTTCTTT.

This clone was counted between two and nine times. V gene TRBV5-5 combines with J gene TRBJ1-4; a weak D match, TRBD1 (6 bases). CDR1 and CDR2 (germline): SGHKS, YYEKEE (reference sequence). The V and J ends lost 0 bases and 6 bases respectively, with 9 bases between them. This CDR3 contains 14 residues. This CDR3 reads CASSLGQGYEKLFF. As DNA, the CDR3 is TGTGCCAGCAGCTTGGGGCAGGGGTATGAAAAACTGTTTTTT.

The chain couples TRBV3-1 (or the pseudogene TRBV3-2) to TRBJ2-2; TRBD2 agrees at 7 bases. The CDR3 extends over 14 amino acids. Losses at the gene ends were 0 bases for V and 5 bases for J; bases not matched to a gene: 0. Germline V gives CDR1 LGHDT, CDR2 YNNKEL (reference sequence). CDR3 DNA sequence: TGTGCCAGCAGCCAAGAGGGAGGGACCGGGGAGCTGTTTTTT. It yields the protein CASSQEGGTGELFF.

V is TRBV6-2 or TRBV6-3 and J is TRBJ1-4, with 10 bases identical to TRBD1. Germline lookup yields CDR1 MNHEY and CDR2 SVGEGT. This CDR3 has 14 residues. V shed 5 bases and J 8 bases; nucleotides not matched to a gene: 5. CDR3 nucleotide sequence: TGTGCCAGCAGTCCCGGGACAGGGGTCGAAAAACTGTTTTTT. It yields the protein CASSPGTGVEKLFF.

This chain connects TRBV18 to TRBJ2-1; 8 nucleotides agree with TRBD1. Germline values: CDR1 KGHSH, CDR2 LQKENI. J lost 1 base, V lost 4 bases, and 9 bases had no gene match. The CDR3 sequence is 17 residues long. The CDR3 reads CASSLDLGQGSYNEQFF. CDR3 sequence (DNA): TGTGCCAGCTCACTCGATCTCGGACAGGGATCCTACAATGAGCAGTTCTTC.

Note on this clone: This same CDR3 is encoded by further DNA sequences in the sample. The chain uses TRBV6-6 and TRBJ1-2; D is perhaps TRBD1 (6 bases). V lost 4 bases and J 2 bases, leaving 8 bases between the germline ends. The CDR3 runs 13 residues. From germline, CDR1 is MNHNY and CDR2 SVGAGI (reference sequence). The CDR3 loop is CASSSTGNYGYTF. In DNA form, the CDR3 reads TGTGCCAGCAGTTCCACAGGGAACTATGGCTACACCTTC.

V gene TRBV6-5 combines with J gene TRBJ1-1, with D perhaps matching TRBD1 (6 bases). Germline CDR1 is MNHEY and CDR2 is SVGAGI. Trimming pared 6 bases from V and 1 base from J, leaving 9 bases between. This CDR3 has 13 amino acids. The CDR3 loop reads CASSRGQNTEAFF. In nucleotides, the CDR3 is TGTGCCAGCAGCAGGGGTCAGAACACTGAAGCTTTCTTT.

The gene calls are TRBV24-1 and TRBJ1-5, with D perhaps matching TRBD1 (6 bases). Germline lookup yields CDR1 KGHDR and CDR2 SFDVKD. This CDR3 comprises 14 residues. V dropped 5 bases and J dropped 5 bases, with 12 bases sitting between them. The CDR3 nucleotides are TGTGCCACCAGTGCGACGGACAGAGATCAGCCCCAGCATTTT. Translating gives CATSATDRDQPQHF.

The CDR3 region has the DNA TGTGCCAGCAGTTGGCAGGGCTATGGCTACACCTTC. Residues: CASSWQGYGYTF. This rearrangement joins TRBV6-2 or TRBV6-3 to TRBJ1-2; a weak D match, TRBD1 (5 bases). V was shortened by 4 bases and J by 4 bases, with 7 bases between the two germline ends. The germline V gene has CDR1 MNHEY and CDR2 SVGEGT. The CDR3 loop spans 12 amino acids.

V is TRBV27 and J is TRBJ2-1; D is perhaps TRBD2 (7 bases). V was cut by 4 bases and J by 2 bases, with 9 bases left in between. Germline values: CDR1 MNHEY, CDR2 SMNVEV (reference sequence). CDR3 length: 14 amino acids. Here the CDR3 DNA reads TGTGCCAGCAGTTCGGGGGGCCCCTACAATGAGCAGTTCTTC. As protein: CASSSGGPYNEQFF.

The chain recombines TRBV7-2 with TRBJ2-5; 11 positions match TRBD2. Germline CDR1 is SGHTA and CDR2 is FQGNSA. The ends lost 5 bases at V and 5 bases at J; junction bases unmatched: 7. The CDR3 covers 15 residues. The CDR3 sequence is CASSQTSGARETQYF. In DNA, the CDR3 is TGTGCCAGCAGCCAGACTAGCGGGGCCCGGGAGACCCAGTACTTC.

This clone appeared a single time. The chain has TRBV4-3 and TRBJ1-3; D gene unclear. Germline V gene lookup returns CDR1 LGHNA and CDR2 YSLEER. Trimming left V 0 bases short and J 9 bases short, with 9 bases between. The CDR3 runs 13 residues. CDR3: CASSQEVGSTIYF. The CDR3 DNA sequence: TGCGCCAGCAGCCAAGAAGTCGGTTCCACCATATATTTT.